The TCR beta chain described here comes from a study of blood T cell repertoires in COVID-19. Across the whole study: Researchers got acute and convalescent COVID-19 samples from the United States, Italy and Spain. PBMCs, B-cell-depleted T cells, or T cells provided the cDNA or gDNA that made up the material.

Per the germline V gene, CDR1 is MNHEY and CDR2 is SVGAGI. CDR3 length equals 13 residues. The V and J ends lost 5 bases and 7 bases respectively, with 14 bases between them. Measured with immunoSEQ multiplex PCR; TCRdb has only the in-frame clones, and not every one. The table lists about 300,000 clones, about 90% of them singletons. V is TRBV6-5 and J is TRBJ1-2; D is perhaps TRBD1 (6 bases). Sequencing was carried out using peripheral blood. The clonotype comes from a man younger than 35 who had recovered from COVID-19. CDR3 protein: CASSLQGLSGYTF. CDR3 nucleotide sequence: TGTGCCAGCAGTCTCCAGGGGTTGAGTGGCTACACCTTC.